A single sample is the source of the 25 T cell receptor beta chains below, sequenced in a study of OX40 agonist ivuxolimab in advanced cancers. Assay: immunoSEQ multiplex PCR; the TCRdb copy retains only in-frame clones and omits some. The sample includes more than 65,000 clones, about 88% of them seen just once. Sequencing used CD4+ or CD8+ T cells sorted from blood, obtained in a trial of the OX40 agonist ivuxolimab. These receptors were taken from an adult with an advanced solid tumor such as melanoma, head and neck, liver or kidney cancer.

The chain links TRBV19 to TRBJ1-1, with TRBD1 matching 7 bases. This CDR3 comprises 13 residues. CDR1 and CDR2 from the germline V gene are LNHDA and SQIVND (reference sequence). J lost 3 bases, V lost 4 bases, and 2 bases had no gene match. The CDR3 sequence is CASSNTGDTEAFF. The CDR3 DNA reads as TGTGCCAGTAGTAATACAGGGGACACTGAAGCTTTCTTT.

The gene calls are TRBV11-2 and TRBJ1-2; D remains unclear. The V and J ends lost 3 bases and 4 bases respectively, with 6 bases between them. CDR1 and CDR2 from the germline V gene are SGHAT and FQNNGV. The CDR3 has 12 residues. The DNA for the CDR3 is TGTGCCAGCAGCTTGGACTTCTATGGCTACACCTTC. This encodes CASSLDFYGYTF.

The chain couples TRBV29-1 to TRBJ2-1; 10 nucleotides match TRBD2. Germline lookup yields CDR1 SQVTM and CDR2 ANQGSEA. CDR3 length: 14 residues. After removal of 4 bases from V and 2 bases from J, the junction contained 2 bases not matched to a gene. CDR3 sequence reads: CSVGTSGAYNEQFF. For the CDR3, the DNA is TGCAGCGTTGGGACTAGCGGTGCCTACAATGAGCAGTTCTTC.

This chain uses TRBV6-1 with TRBJ1-2; D is uncertain. The CDR3 runs 14 residues. From germline, CDR1 is MNHNS and CDR2 SASEGT. V lost 0 bases, J lost 4 bases, and 9 bases lay in between. The CDR3: CASSEAIGPYGYTF. The CDR3 nucleotides are TGTGCCAGCAGTGAAGCTATCGGGCCCTATGGCTACACCTTC.

This clone was detected a few times. The chain has TRBV2 and TRBJ2-6, with a tentative D call TRBD1 (5 bases). Germline V CDR1 and CDR2: SNHLY, FYNNEI. V was shortened by 5 bases and J by 1 base, with 12 bases between the two germline ends. The CDR3 spans 16 residues. CDR3 amino acids: CASSRPQVSGANVLTF. CDR3 nucleotides: TGTGCCAGCAGTCGCCCACAGGTTTCTGGGGCCAACGTCCTGACTTTC.

The V call is TRBV5-8, the J call TRBJ2-1; D gene unclear. The CDR3 loop spans 13 amino acids. The germline V gene has CDR1 SGHTS and CDR2 YDEGEE. V lost 1 base and J lost 6, with 8 bases in between. CDR3 in amino acids: CASSLLRGNEQFF. CDR3 DNA: TGTGCCAGCAGCTTGCTCCGAGGCAATGAGCAGTTCTTC. The entire variable domain, with the rest obtained from reference TRBV5-8 and TRBJ2-1, is as follows: EAGVTQSPTHLIKTRGQQATLRCSPISGHTSVYWYQQALGLGLQFLLWYDEGEERNRGNFPPRFSGRQFPNYSSELNVNALELEDSALYLCASSLLRGNEQFFGPGTRLTVL.

The V and J genes are TRBV18 and TRBJ2-1; a possible D gene is TRBD1 (5 bases). The CDR3 is made up of 14 amino acids. The germline V gene has CDR1 KGHSH and CDR2 LQKENI. V was trimmed by 1 base and J by 7 bases, leaving 11 bases between them. CDR3 nucleotides: TGTGCCAGCTCACCACTGGACACTGGGAATGAGCAGTTCTTC. Translated, it gives CASSPLDTGNEQFF.

The chain joins TRBV6-5 to TRBJ2-3, with D possibly being TRBD1 (6 bases). CDR1 is MNHEY and CDR2 is SVGAGI in the germline V gene. The germline V and J ends were trimmed by 0 bases and 2 bases, with 6 bases remaining between them. CDR3 length: 14 residues. This CDR3 is CASSYSGATDTQYF. The CDR3 region has the DNA TGTGCCAGCAGTTACTCGGGGGCCACAGATACGCAGTATTTT.

The genes are TRBV11-2 and TRBJ1-1; D is unclear. Germline V gene data show CDR1 as SGHAT and CDR2 as FQNNGV. The CDR3 extends over 14 amino acids. Trimming stripped 1 base from V and 4 bases from J, with 10 bases between. This CDR3 is CASSLAGEATEAFF. CDR3 DNA: TGTGCCAGCAGCTTAGCCGGGGAAGCCACTGAAGCTTTCTTT. Full variable domain (remainder filled in from reference TRBV11-2 and TRBJ1-1): EAGVAQSPRYKIIEKRQSVAFWCNPISGHATLYWYQQILGQGPKLLIQFQNNGVVDDSQLPKDRFSAERLKGVDSTLKIQPAKLEDSAVYLCASSLAGEATEAFFGQGTRLTVV.

This clone occurred a few times. The rearrangement joins TRBV7-2 to TRBJ1-1; D remains ambiguous. Germline CDR1 SGHTA, CDR2 FQGNSA. This CDR3 has 14 amino acids. V gave up 2 bases and J gave up 1 base, with 8 bases separating them. CDR3 nucleotide sequence: TGTGCCAGCAGCTTAAGTCCGTCGAACACTGAAGCTTTCTTT. Translating it yields CASSLSPSNTEAFF.

This clone was seen more than once but under ten times. The V gene is TRBV6-1, the J gene TRBJ1-5; D is possibly TRBD1 (5 bases). V was cut by 7 bases and J by 3 bases, with 10 bases left in between. CDR1 is MNHNS, CDR2 SASEGT, per germline. CDR3 size: 13 residues. CDR3: CASTGSDNQPQHF. As DNA, the CDR3 is TGTGCCAGCACAGGGAGTGACAATCAGCCCCAGCATTTT.

The V and J genes are TRBV2 and TRBJ2-7, with TRBD2 as a possible D gene (6 bases). V lost 5 bases and J lost 4, with 12 bases in between. CDR3 size: 13 residues. Germline V lookup: CDR1 SNHLY, CDR2 FYNNEI. The CDR3 loop reads CASSFAGTYEQYF. CDR3 nucleotides: TGTGCCAGCAGTTTTGCGGGAACTTACGAGCAGTACTTC.

This rearrangement joins TRBV7-9 to TRBJ1-1; D is perhaps TRBD1 (5 bases). CDR3 length equals 15 residues. The V and J ends lost 5 bases and 1 base respectively, with 14 bases between them. Looked up from germline, CDR1 is SEHNR and CDR2 is FQNEAQ (reference sequence). CDR3 residues: CASSQGDQGNTEAFF. DNA for the CDR3: TGTGCCAGCAGCCAAGGGGATCAGGGGAACACTGAAGCTTTCTTT.

The chain carries TRBV10-3 and TRBJ2-5, with 8 bases lining up with TRBD2. V was pared by 5 bases and J by 3 bases, with 5 bases of the junction left unmatched. Germline assignment: CDR1 ENHRY and CDR2 SYGVKD. The CDR3 consists of 14 residues. This CDR3 reads CAISRTAGEETQYF. The CDR3 coding sequence is TGTGCCATCAGTCGGACAGCGGGGGAAGAGACCCAGTACTTC.

The V call is TRBV7-8, the J call TRBJ2-7; 7 bases line up with TRBD1. V was clipped by 5 bases and J by 7 bases; unmatched bases: 11. CDR3 length equals 14 residues. The germline gives CDR1 SGHVS, CDR2 FQNEAQ. The CDR3 coding sequence is TGTGCCAGCAGCCCCTGGACAGGAGTGGGGGAGCAGTACTTC. Translated: CASSPWTGVGEQYF.

V gene TRBV6-1 combines with J gene TRBJ1-5; 7 bases map to TRBD1. Germline V gene lookup returns CDR1 MNHNS and CDR2 SASEGT. V trimming: 6 bases; J trimming: 3 bases; junction bases outside the gene matches: 8. This CDR3 contains 15 residues. DNA for the CDR3: TGTGCCAGCAGGCATACGGACAGGTCCAATCAGCCCCAGCATTTT. This encodes CASRHTDRSNQPQHF.

The chain couples TRBV18 to TRBJ2-5, with 14 positions matching TRBD2. Trimming cost V 2 bases and J 4 bases; bases outside gene matches: 3. This CDR3 spans 16 amino acids. Germline loops: CDR1 KGHSH, CDR2 LQKENI. The DNA of the CDR3 is TGTGCCAGCTCACCAGCAGGGACTAGCGGGAGAGAGACCCAGTACTTC. Its protein product is CASSPAGTSGRETQYF. The entire variable domain, with the rest obtained from reference TRBV18 and TRBJ2-5, is as follows: NAGVMQNPRHLVRRRGQEARLRCSPMKGHSHVYWYRQLPEEGLKFMVYLQKENIIDESGMPKERFSAEFPKEGPSILRIQQVVRGDSAAYFCASSPAGTSGRETQYFGPGTRLLVL.

J is TRBJ1-6 and V is TRBV7-8; D gene uncertain. The CDR3 is 12 amino acids. Trimming shortened V by 7 bases and J by 7 bases, and 8 bases separated the two germline ends. Germline CDR1 and CDR2: SGHVS and FQNEAQ. CDR3 nucleotide sequence: TGTGCCAGCAACACACCGAATTCACCCCTCCACTTT. Translation: CASNTPNSPLHF. Based on the CDR3 plus reference TRBV7-8 and TRBJ1-6, the full variable domain is GAGVSQSPRYKVAKRGQDVALRCDPISGHVSLFWYQQALGQGPEFLTYFQNEAQLDKSGLPSDRFFAERPEGSVSTLKIQRTQQEDSAVYLCASNTPNSPLHFGNGTRLTVT.

The chain carries TRBV5-1 and TRBJ1-5; D is perhaps TRBD1 (5 bases). The CDR3 length is 15 residues. CDR1 is SGHRS and CDR2 is YFSETQ in the germline V gene. V shed 1 base and J shed 3 bases, with 11 bases lying between them. CDR3 sequence: CASSLSSGNNQPQHF. In DNA, the CDR3 is TGCGCCAGCAGCTTGTCGTCAGGGAACAATCAGCCCCAGCATTTT.

The chain is built from TRBV4-3 and TRBJ2-7, with 7 bases identical to TRBD2. Germline values: CDR1 LGHNA, CDR2 YSLEER. The CDR3 is made up of 14 amino acids. V dropped 0 bases and J dropped 6; count of bases not matched to a gene: 5. In DNA form, the CDR3 reads TGCGCCAGCAGCCAAGAGGGAGGGGTAGGCGAGCAGTACTTC. It yields the protein CASSQEGGVGEQYF.

The genes are TRBV19 and TRBJ2-3, with TRBD2 matching over 11 bases. This CDR3 has 17 amino acids. After removal of 4 bases from V and 5 bases from J, the junction contained 11 bases not matched to a gene. The germline V gene has CDR1 LNHDA and CDR2 SQIVND (reference sequence). The CDR3 DNA follows: TGTGCCAGTAGTAATAGCGGGGGGGCCATCGGTAAAGATACGCAGTATTTT. Protein sequence: CASSNSGGAIGKDTQYF.

The rearrangement uses TRBV7-2 and TRBJ2-3; the match to TRBD2 covers 16 bases. V trimming: 3 bases; J trimming: 5 bases; junction bases outside the gene matches: 2. CDR1 and CDR2 from the germline V gene are SGHTA and FQGNSA. CDR3 size: 16 residues. The DNA of the CDR3 is TGTGCCAGCAGCTTGGGACTAGCGGGGGGGATAGATACGCAGTATTTT. Translated, it gives CASSLGLAGGIDTQYF.

This sequence joins TRBV10-2 and TRBJ2-2; D remains unclear. The length of the CDR3 is 14 residues. Germline V gives CDR1 WSHSY, CDR2 SAAADI. Trimming removed 2 bases at V and 5 bases at J, with 9 bases between. CDR3 DNA sequence: TGCGCCAGCAGTGAGCCTGTAGGGACCGGGGAGCTGTTTTTT. Its protein product is CASSEPVGTGELFF.

This clone was seen once. The chain employs TRBV10-2 and TRBJ1-5; the match to TRBD1 covers 9 bases. The CDR3 has 15 amino acids. Losses at the gene ends were 5 bases for V and 0 bases for J; bases not matched to a gene: 2. Looked up from germline, CDR1 is WSHSY and CDR2 is SAAADI. CDR3 bases: TGCGCCAGCAGTAGGACAGGGGATAGCAATCAGCCCCAGCATTTT. It yields the protein CASSRTGDSNQPQHF.

The gene calls are TRBV19 and TRBJ2-1; a possible D gene is TRBD2 (6 bases). The length of the CDR3 is 15 residues. Germline V gives CDR1 LNHDA, CDR2 SQIVND (reference sequence). V lost 2 bases and J 7 bases, leaving 15 bases between the germline ends. CDR3 sequence (DNA): TGTGCCAGTAGTATATCCAGGACCCGGGGGAATGAGCAGTTCTTC. This gives the protein CASSISRTRGNEQFF.